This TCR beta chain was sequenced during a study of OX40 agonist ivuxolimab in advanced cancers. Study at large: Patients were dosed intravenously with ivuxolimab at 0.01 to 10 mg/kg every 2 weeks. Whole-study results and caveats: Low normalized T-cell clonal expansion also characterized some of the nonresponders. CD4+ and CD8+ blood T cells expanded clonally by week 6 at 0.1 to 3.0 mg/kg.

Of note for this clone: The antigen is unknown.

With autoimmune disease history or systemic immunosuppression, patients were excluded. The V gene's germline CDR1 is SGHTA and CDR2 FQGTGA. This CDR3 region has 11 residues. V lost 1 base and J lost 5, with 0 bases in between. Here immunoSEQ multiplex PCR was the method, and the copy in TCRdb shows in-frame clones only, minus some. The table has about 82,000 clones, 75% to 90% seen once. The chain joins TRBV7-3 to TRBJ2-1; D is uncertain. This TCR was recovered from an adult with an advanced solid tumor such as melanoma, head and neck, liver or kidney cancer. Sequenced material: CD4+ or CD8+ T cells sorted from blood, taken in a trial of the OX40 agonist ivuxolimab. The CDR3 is CASSLNNEQFF. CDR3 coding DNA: TGTGCCAGCAGCTTAAACAATGAGCAGTTCTTC.